These 22 T cell receptor beta chains share one sample of origin, sequenced in a study of OX40 agonist ivuxolimab in advanced cancers. Produced via immunoSEQ multiplex PCR; TCRdb's table is partial and in-frame only. The table lists about 38,000 clones, more than 75% of them singletons, with about 20% in the top ten. Sequenced material: CD4+ or CD8+ T cells sorted from blood, taken in a trial of the OX40 agonist ivuxolimab. Source of these receptors: an adult with an advanced solid tumor such as melanoma, head and neck, liver or kidney cancer.

The CDR3 coding sequence is TGCGCCAGCAGCCAAGAAGAGAGGGGGCGAGAGCAGTTCTTC. Its translation is CASSQEERGREQFF. This chain uses TRBV4-1 with TRBJ2-1; 7 bases are shared with TRBD1. Germline V gene lookup returns CDR1 MGHRA and CDR2 YSYEKL. V shed 0 bases, J shed 10 bases, and the junction held 6 bases outside the gene matches. The CDR3 has 14 amino acids.

This clone was seen more than once but under ten times. This sequence joins TRBV5-6 and TRBJ1-2; D may be TRBD1 (6 bases). V was pared by 4 bases and J by 5 bases, with 18 bases between. Per germline, CDR1 SGHDT and CDR2 YYEEEE. This CDR3 spans 15 amino acids. The CDR3 protein is CASSGGVQGIYGYTF. The CDR3 DNA reads TGTGCCAGCAGCGGTGGGGTTCAGGGGATATATGGCTACACCTTC. Full variable domain (rest looked up from reference TRBV5-6 and TRBJ1-2): DAGVTQSPTHLIKTRGQQVTLRCSPKSGHDTVSWYQQALGQGPQFIFQYYEEEERQRGNFPDRFSGHQFPNYSSELNVNALLLGDSALYLCASSGGVQGIYGYTFGSGTRLTVV.

This clone showed up just a few times. This chain links TRBV5-1 with TRBJ1-1; 7 nucleotides agree with TRBD1. CDR3 length: 15 amino acids. Germline trimming cut 0 bases from V and 0 bases from J; bases unmatched to any gene: 2. Per germline, CDR1 SGHRS and CDR2 YFSETQ. CDR3 sequence: CASSLVQGVNTEAFF. The CDR3 DNA sequence: TGCGCCAGCAGCTTGGTGCAGGGGGTGAACACTGAAGCTTTCTTT.

J is TRBJ2-7 and V is TRBV6-5, with TRBD1 matching 7 bases. The CDR3 extends over 14 amino acids. Germline CDR1 reads MNHEY; CDR2 reads SVGAGI. Germline trimming cut 3 bases from V and 2 bases from J; bases unmatched to any gene: 4. CDR3 protein: CASSYSTGAYEQYF. The CDR3 nucleotides are TGTGCCAGCAGTTATTCAACAGGGGCCTACGAGCAGTACTTC.

The rearrangement uses TRBV7-9 and TRBJ2-3; D call uncertain. Germline CDR1 and CDR2: SEHNR and FQNEAQ (reference sequence). CDR3 length: 12 amino acids. Between the trimmed V and J ends, which lost 5 bases and 8 bases, there was a span of 11 bases. CDR3 residues: CASSQDVGTQYF. The DNA of the CDR3 is TGTGCCAGCAGCCAAGATGTAGGTACGCAGTATTTT.

The V call is TRBV9, the J call TRBJ2-7; perhaps D is TRBD1 or TRBD2 (5 bases each). Germline CDR1 and CDR2: SGDLS and YYNGEE. CDR3 length: 14 amino acids. Between the trimmed V and J ends, which lost 4 bases and 3 bases, there was a span of 14 bases. CDR3 in DNA: TGTGCCAGCAGCCCCGGGACGGAGTTCTACGAGCAGTACTTC. This gives the protein CASSPGTEFYEQYF. The full variable domain, rest sourced from reference TRBV9 and TRBJ2-7, is DSGVTQTPKHLITATGQRVTLRCSPRSGDLSVYWYQQSLDQGLQFLIQYYNGEERAKGNILERFSAQQFPDLHSELNLSSLELGDSALYFCASSPGTEFYEQYFGPGTRLTVT.

The chain joins TRBV7-9 to TRBJ2-7, with 7 positions matching TRBD1. This CDR3 has 14 residues. V shed 3 bases, J shed 2 bases, and the junction held 4 bases outside the gene matches. Germline V CDR1 and CDR2: SEHNR, FQNEAQ (reference sequence). This CDR3 is CASSFGQAAYEQYF. CDR3 nucleotide sequence: TGTGCCAGCAGCTTTGGACAGGCCGCCTACGAGCAGTACTTC.

The V gene is TRBV19, the J gene TRBJ1-3; D is unresolved. The CDR3 runs to 14 residues. From germline, CDR1 is LNHDA and CDR2 SQIVND (reference sequence). Trimming pared 8 bases from V and 0 bases from J, leaving 11 bases between. The CDR3 spells CASGGRNSGNTIYF. For the CDR3, the DNA is TGTGCCAGTGGAGGACGTAACTCTGGAAACACCATATATTTT.

V usage is TRBV19 and J usage is TRBJ1-2; no definite D call. Germline V lookup: CDR1 LNHDA, CDR2 SQIVND (reference sequence). The CDR3 runs 15 residues. Trimming shortened V by 5 bases and J by 4 bases, and 17 bases separated the two germline ends. As DNA, the CDR3 is TGTGCCAGTAGTCCCTCGGGAGGGTGGGGCTATGGCTACACCTTC. Its translation is CASSPSGGWGYGYTF.

The chain joins TRBV19 to TRBJ1-1; D ambiguous. This CDR3 has 15 amino acids. Trimming shortened V by 3 bases and J by 0 bases, and 11 bases separated the two germline ends. The germline V gene encodes CDR1 LNHDA and CDR2 SQIVND (reference sequence). In DNA form, the CDR3 reads TGTGCCAGTAGTATTAATCCTTTTATGAACACTGAAGCTTTCTTT. The encoded protein is CASSINPFMNTEAFF.

CDR3 loop: CASSLTGAVYGYTF. DNA of the CDR3: TGCGCCAGCAGCTTAACAGGGGCGGTGTATGGCTACACCTTC. This chain uses TRBV5-1 with TRBJ1-2; 7 positions agree with TRBD1. Germline CDR1 SGHRS, CDR2 YFSETQ. This CDR3 has 14 amino acids. J was trimmed by 5 bases and V by 2 bases; bases with no gene match: 6.

The chain is built from TRBV27 and TRBJ2-7; 9 nucleotides line up with TRBD2. V lost 5 bases and J lost 3; bases outside the gene matches: 11. There are 16 residues in the CDR3. The V gene's germline CDR1 is MNHEY and CDR2 SMNVEV (reference sequence). The CDR3 reads CASSQTLAGSGYEQYF. The CDR3 DNA sequence: TGTGCCAGCAGTCAAACTCTAGCGGGGTCCGGCTACGAGCAGTACTTC.

This rearrangement joins TRBV11-2 to TRBJ2-7; D is undetermined. Trimming left V 1 base short and J 7 bases short, with 8 bases between. CDR1 is SGHAT and CDR2 is FQNNGV in the germline V gene. The CDR3 loop spans 12 amino acids. The CDR3 is CASSLGTVEQYF. CDR3 DNA sequence: TGTGCCAGCAGCTTAGGGACGGTTGAGCAGTACTTC.

The chain combines TRBV4-2 with TRBJ1-5, with 12 positions matching TRBD1. V trimming: 3 bases; J trimming: 6 bases; junction bases outside the gene matches: 6. Germline CDR1 is LGHNA and CDR2 is YNFKEQ. The CDR3 totals 16 residues. The CDR3 nucleotides are TGTGCCAGCAGCCAGATGGGACAGGGGGCGGGTCAGCCCCAGCATTTT. It encodes CASSQMGQGAGQPQHF.

This clone is termed medium-sized. V and J are TRBV30 and TRBJ1-3; no clear D gene. V was cut by 4 bases and J by 0 bases, with 7 bases left in between. The CDR3 consists of 13 residues. The germline CDR1 and CDR2 sequences are GTSNPN and SVGIG (reference sequence). The CDR3 region has the DNA TGTGCCTGGAAGTTCAGCTCTGGAAACACCATATATTTT. Translating gives CAWKFSSGNTIYF.

The chain links TRBV27 to TRBJ1-2; no reliable D call. Between the trimmed V and J ends, which lost 6 bases and 4 bases, there was a span of 15 bases. The CDR3 sequence is 14 residues long. In germline, CDR1 is MNHEY, CDR2 SMNVEV (reference sequence). The CDR3 region is CASRSSGRPYGYTF. Written as DNA, the CDR3 is TGTGCCAGCAGGTCCAGCGGGCGGCCCTATGGCTACACCTTC.

This chain uses TRBV5-1 with TRBJ2-1; D is tentatively TRBD1 or TRBD2 (6 bases each). Germline V gene data show CDR1 as SGHRS and CDR2 as YFSETQ. V shed 4 bases and J shed 6 bases, with 20 bases lying between them. The CDR3 totals 16 residues. DNA of the CDR3: TGCGCCAGCAGCCCTAGCTGGGGGGCCACTTCCAATGAGCAGTTCTTC. This codes for CASSPSWGATSNEQFF.

The rearrangement uses TRBV6-5 and TRBJ1-1; D uncertain. Germline loops: CDR1 MNHEY, CDR2 SVGAGI. V was trimmed by 6 bases and J by 1 base, leaving 12 bases between them. The CDR3 extends over 14 amino acids. The CDR3 DNA follows: TGTGCCAGCAGGGACCCGTCGGGGAACACTGAAGCTTTCTTT. The encoded protein is CASRDPSGNTEAFF.

This clone was seen more than once but under ten times. The rearrangement uses TRBV4-1 and TRBJ1-2, with a possible D match to TRBD1 (5 bases). The germline V gene encodes CDR1 MGHRA and CDR2 YSYEKL. This CDR3 spans 12 amino acids. V was shortened by 1 base and J by 7 bases, with 7 bases between the two germline ends. The CDR3 region has the DNA TGCGCCAGCAGCCAAGGGGACGGTGGCTACACCTTC. Encoded protein: CASSQGDGGYTF.

The genes are TRBV28 and TRBJ1-4, with a possible D match to TRBD1 (6 bases). Trimming removed 8 bases from V and 8 bases from J, with 21 bases in between. The CDR3 consists of 15 residues. The V gene's germline CDR1 is MDHEN and CDR2 SYDVKM. In DNA, the CDR3 is TGTGCCAGCGGTCAGGGGACCCCGGGTGGGGAAAAACTGTTTTTT. Its protein product is CASGQGTPGGEKLFF.

This clone came up once. The V and J genes are TRBV11-2 and TRBJ1-4; D ambiguous. V dropped 5 bases and J dropped 3 bases, with 13 bases sitting between them. The CDR3 length is 15 residues. Germline loops: CDR1 SGHAT, CDR2 FQNNGV. This chain's CDR3 is CASSLYLVPNEKLFF. CDR3 in DNA: TGTGCCAGCAGCCTGTATTTAGTACCTAATGAAAAACTGTTTTTT.

This chain links TRBV11-2 with TRBJ2-7; the D gene is possibly TRBD2 (5 bases). This CDR3 has 17 residues. CDR1 and CDR2 (germline): SGHAT, FQNNGV. V was shortened by 1 base and J by 6 bases, with 22 bases between the two germline ends. CDR3 protein: CASSLGGYRYLATEQYF. The CDR3 DNA sequence: TGTGCCAGCAGCTTAGGTGGATACCGCTACCTAGCAACCGAGCAGTACTTC.